A single sample is the source of the 15 T cell receptor beta chains below, sequenced in a study of blood T cells in healthy people across ages. Alongside a J-beta primer mix, a sample-barcoded 5' primer served in a second PCR lasting roughly 6 to 11 cycles. TCRdb fed the 5' RACE reads into MiXCR, producing one record per CDR3 protein. The table has more than 900,000 distinct CDR3 sequences, about 23% seen once. The same specimen was also included in a second study, on T cells of mothers and their children.

Sample: blood. The origin of the receptors is a girl aged 2-10 years in good health.

This clonotype has more than one count but fewer than ten. The chain uses TRBV6-2 or TRBV6-3 and TRBJ1-1, with D unclear. CDR3 size: 14 residues. Between the trimmed V and J ends, which lost 7 bases and 0 bases, there was a span of 12 bases. The germline V gene encodes CDR1 MNHEY and CDR2 SVGEGT. Here the CDR3 reads CASINDGLNTEAFF. The DNA for the CDR3 is TGTGCCAGCATTAACGACGGGCTGAACACTGAAGCTTTCTTT.

This clonotype was recorded a few times. The CDR3 here is CASSEDYSLGVAGPQYF. Written as DNA, the CDR3 is TGTGCCAGCAGTGAAGACTACTCGTTAGGTGTGGCTGGTCCGCAGTATTTT. The chain joins TRBV6-1 to TRBJ2-3; D call uncertain. V lost 1 base, J lost 10 bases, and 24 bases lay in between. The CDR3 sequence is 17 residues long. CDR1 is MNHNS and CDR2 is SASEGT in the germline V gene.

J is TRBJ1-1 and V is TRBV3-1; TRBD1 is a possible D gene (5 bases). The CDR3 is 14 amino acids. Trimming cost V 0 bases and J 4 bases, with 9 bases left between them. Germline V gives CDR1 LGHDT, CDR2 YNNKEL (reference sequence). This chain's CDR3 is CASSQEKGATEAFF. For the CDR3, the DNA is TGTGCCAGCAGCCAAGAGAAAGGGGCCACTGAAGCTTTCTTT.

This clonotype was counted only a few times. This sequence joins TRBV6-5 and TRBJ2-4; D is uncertain. Trimming took off 5 bases at V and 8 bases at J, with 10 bases between the two ends. CDR1 and CDR2 from the germline V gene are MNHEY and SVGAGI. This CDR3 is 12 amino acids long. Here the CDR3 reads CASSPRVDIQYF. The CDR3 coding sequence is TGTGCCAGCAGTCCAAGGGTTGACATTCAGTACTTC.

The chain employs TRBV5-6 and TRBJ2-7; D tentatively fits TRBD1 or TRBD2 (5 bases each). CDR1 SGHDT and CDR2 YYEEEE come from the germline V gene. Trimming stripped 5 bases from V and 3 bases from J, with 15 bases between. CDR3 size: 14 residues. CDR3 coding DNA: TGTGCCAGCAGTATGACGGGGCCGGTCTACGAGCAGTACTTC. Amino acids: CASSMTGPVYEQYF.

The chain recombines TRBV12-3 or TRBV12-4 with TRBJ2-6; D remains ambiguous. This CDR3 has 15 amino acids. The V end was cut by 7 bases, the J end by 4 bases, with 14 bases between. DNA for the CDR3: TGTGCCAGCAATTTTTTTTGGGCCGGGGCCAACGTCCTGACTTTC. This sequence encodes CASNFFWAGANVLTF.

V and J are TRBV25-1 and TRBJ2-1; D may be TRBD2 (5 bases). Germline V CDR1 and CDR2: MGHDK, SYGVNS. The CDR3 runs to 12 residues. The germline V and J ends were trimmed by 1 base and 9 bases, with 7 bases remaining between them. CDR3: CASSESEGEQFF. In nucleotides, the CDR3 is TGTGCCAGCAGTGAATCTGAGGGTGAGCAGTTCTTC.

The chain uses TRBV29-1 and TRBJ1-2; weak D call: TRBD1 (6 bases). The CDR3 length is 15 residues. Germline lookup yields CDR1 SQVTM and CDR2 ANQGSEA. Deletions cut 0 bases from V and 0 bases from J, with 11 bases between. CDR3 amino acids: CSVEDFRGANYGYTF. CDR3 DNA: TGCAGCGTTGAAGATTTCAGGGGAGCTAACTATGGCTACACCTTC.

This clonotype was seen only a few times. The chain is built from TRBV20-1 and TRBJ2-4, with D perhaps TRBD1 or TRBD2 (5 bases each). V shed 2 bases and J shed 8 bases, with 13 bases lying between them. The CDR3 extends over 13 amino acids. CDR1 is DFQATT and CDR2 is SNEGSKA in the germline V gene (reference sequence). CDR3 protein: CSARKSGTHIQYF. CDR3 DNA sequence: TGCAGTGCTAGAAAATCCGGGACCCACATTCAGTACTTC.

The chain employs TRBV28 and TRBJ1-5; no firm D call. Germline-derived CDR1 and CDR2 are MDHEN and SYDVKM. V was shortened by 2 bases and J by 4 bases, with 12 bases between the two germline ends. The CDR3 length is 15 residues. The CDR3 is CASSLGSEINQPQHF. Here the CDR3 DNA reads TGTGCCAGCAGTTTAGGGTCGGAAATTAATCAGCCCCAGCATTTT.

This clonotype was counted many times. The junction departs from the called germline gene at one end, perhaps through a read error. This chain joins TRBV24-1 and TRBJ2-5; tentative D call: TRBD1 (7 bases). The V gene's germline CDR1 is KGHDR and CDR2 SFDVKD. The CDR3 is 13 amino acids. Here the CDR3 DNA reads TGTGCCACCAGTGATTTTGGCGGGGACAGTTGGTTCTTC. Its protein is CATSDFGGDSWFF.

With respect to this clonotype: Its ends do not fully match the called genes, so a read error is possible. The gene calls are TRBV29-1 and TRBJ2-2; possibly TRBD2 for D (5 bases). Germline V gene sequence: CDR1 SQVTM, CDR2 ANQGSEA. The CDR3 contains 13 residues. The CDR3 here is CSADKANTGELFF. Here the CDR3 DNA reads TGCAGTGCCGACAAGGCGAACACCGGGGAGCTGTTCTTT.

The gene calls are TRBV25-1 and TRBJ1-1, with D maybe TRBD1 (5 bases). This CDR3 comprises 15 residues. Germline-derived CDR1 and CDR2 are MGHDK and SYGVNS. V was pared by 2 bases and J by 0 bases, with 10 bases between. The CDR3 loop is CASSEGGGMNTEAFF. The CDR3 coding sequence is TGTGCCAGCAGTGAAGGGGGGGGTATGAACACTGAAGCTTTCTTT.

V is TRBV20-1 and J is TRBJ2-7, with D perhaps being TRBD1 or TRBD2 (5 bases each). In germline, CDR1 is DFQATT, CDR2 SNEGSKA (reference sequence). V dropped 5 bases and J dropped 3 bases, with 8 bases sitting between them. The CDR3 has 11 residues. The DNA for the CDR3 is TGCAGTGCTGGGACGGACTACGAGCAGTACTTC. It yields the protein CSAGTDYEQYF.

This clonotype has ten or more counts. This chain uses TRBV20-1 with TRBJ2-5; D might be TRBD1 (6 bases). The V and J ends lost 6 bases and 4 bases respectively, with 15 bases between them. The CDR3 runs to 13 residues. The germline V gene has CDR1 DFQATT and CDR2 SNEGSKA (reference sequence). The CDR3 is CSARTALIETQYF. The DNA of the CDR3 is TGCAGTGCACGGACAGCGTTAATAGAGACCCAGTACTTC.